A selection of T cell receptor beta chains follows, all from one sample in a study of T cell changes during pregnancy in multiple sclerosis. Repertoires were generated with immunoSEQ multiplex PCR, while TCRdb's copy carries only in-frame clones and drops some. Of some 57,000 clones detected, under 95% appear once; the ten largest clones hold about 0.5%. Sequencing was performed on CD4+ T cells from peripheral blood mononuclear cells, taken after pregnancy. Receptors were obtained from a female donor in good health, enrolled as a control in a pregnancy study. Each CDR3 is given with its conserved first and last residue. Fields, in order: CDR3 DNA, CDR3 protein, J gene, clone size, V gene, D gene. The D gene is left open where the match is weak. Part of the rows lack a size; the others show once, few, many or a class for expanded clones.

TGTGCCAGCAGCACGACTCCGGGACAGGGATTTGGGACCCTCCACTTT | CASSTTPGQGFGTLHF | TRBJ1-6 | NA | TRBV11-3 | TRBD1
TGTGCCAGCAGCCTGATCTCAGGGTTGTGGGACCAAGAGACCCAGTACTTC | CASSLISGLWDQETQYF | TRBJ2-5 | NA | TRBV14 | NA
TGTGCCAGCAGCCTCCGGGACAGATATGGAGCTTTCTTT | CASSLRDRYGAFF | TRBJ1-1 | few | TRBV7-2 | TRBD1
TGTGCCAGCAGGTCCGGGACTATGGGAGAGACCCAGTACTTC | CASRSGTMGETQYF | TRBJ2-5 | NA | TRBV6-1 | TRBD2
TGTGCCAGCAGGATTTACAGGGGACTGAACACTGAAGCTTTCTTT | CASRIYRGLNTEAFF | TRBJ1-1 | NA | TRBV21-1 | NA
TGTGCCAGCTGGACAGGGACAGATACGCAGTATTTT | CASWTGTDTQYF | TRBJ2-3 | NA | TRBV6-5 | TRBD1
TGTGCCAGCAGCTCTACAGATACGCAGTATTTT | CASSSTDTQYF | TRBJ2-3 | NA | TRBV14 | NA
TGTGCCAGTAGAAGCGGGGCGTCCTACGAGCAGTACTTC | CASRSGASYEQYF | TRBJ2-7 | NA | TRBV19 | TRBD2
TGCGCCAGCAGAGGAGCGGCGGAAGAGACCCAGTACTTC | CASRGAAEETQYF | TRBJ2-5 | NA | TRBV5-1 | NA
TGTGCCAGCAGCTGGGACAGCCTACTGGGGAATTCACCCCTCCACTTT | CASSWDSLLGNSPLHF | TRBJ1-6 | NA | TRBV5-4 | TRBD1
TGTGCCAGTAGCATTAGCGGGGGAACCTACAATGAGCAGTTCTTC | CASSISGGTYNEQFF | TRBJ2-1 | NA | TRBV19 | TRBD2
TGTGCCTGGAAATTAAGGACAGGCAGCGGATCCGAGCAGTACTTC | CAWKLRTGSGSEQYF | TRBJ2-7 | NA | TRBV30 | TRBD1
TGTGCCTGGAGTGCCTCGACAGGGCCTGGAAACACCATATATTTT | CAWSASTGPGNTIYF | TRBJ1-3 | NA | TRBV30 | TRBD1
TGCGCCAGCAGCCGTCTAGGGGAAAGAAACACCATATATTTT | CASSRLGERNTIYF | TRBJ1-3 | NA | TRBV4-1 | NA
TGTGCCAGCAGGCCGGGACTAGCGGGGGTCTCCTACAATGAGCAGTTCTTC | CASRPGLAGVSYNEQFF | TRBJ2-1 | NA | TRBV4-2 | TRBD2
TGTGCCAGCAGTCACTGGGACAGGGGTATCACCGGGGAGCTGTTTTTT | CASSHWDRGITGELFF | TRBJ2-2 | NA | TRBV11-3 | TRBD1
TGTGCCTGGGCGGTCTCTGGGAACATTCAGTACTTC | CAWAVSGNIQYF | TRBJ2-4 | NA | TRBV30 | NA
TGTGCCAGCAGCCCACAAACAGGGGATTACGAGCAGTACTTC | CASSPQTGDYEQYF | TRBJ2-7 | NA | TRBV7-3 | TRBD1
TGTGCCAGCAGCGCGAGGGACAGCTACGAGCAGTACTTC | CASSARDSYEQYF | TRBJ2-7 | NA | TRBV7-6 | TRBD1
TGCGCCAGCAGCTTGGTACTAGCGGGGGACTCTGGGGCCAACGTCCTGACTTTC | CASSLVLAGDSGANVLTF | TRBJ2-6 | NA | TRBV5-1 | TRBD2
TGCGCCAGCAGCCATGGGATCTCTAGCGGGGGTTCCTACGAGCAGTACTTC | CASSHGISSGGSYEQYF | TRBJ2-7 | NA | TRBV4-1 | TRBD2
TGTGCCAGCAGCTTAGGTCGCGGCCTCGCAACTAATGAAAAACTGTTTTTT | CASSLGRGLATNEKLFF | TRBJ1-4 | NA | TRBV7-2 | NA
TGTGCCAGTAGTAACCCAGCATTCGGGGGCTACAATGAGCAGTTCTTC | CASSNPAFGGYNEQFF | TRBJ2-1 | NA | TRBV19 | NA
TGTGCCAGCAGCAAAGGGACTAGCGGAGGCACAGATACGCAGTATTTT | CASSKGTSGGTDTQYF | TRBJ2-3 | NA | TRBV7-3 | TRBD2
TGTGCCAGCAGACAGGGGAGGAACACTGAAGCTTTCTTT | CASRQGRNTEAFF | TRBJ1-1 | NA | TRBV7-8 | TRBD1
TGTGCCAGTAGTAATGTTAGGCGGGGGCTTGGAGGCTACACCTTC | CASSNVRRGLGGYTF | TRBJ1-2 | NA | TRBV19 | NA
TGCAGCGTTGAGGAGGGAGACGGCAATCAGCCCCAGCATTTT | CSVEEGDGNQPQHF | TRBJ1-5 | once | TRBV29-1 | NA
TGTGCTAGTGGTTTGGAGCGTTGGGGACAGGGGTACACTGAAGCTTTCTTT | CASGLERWGQGYTEAFF | TRBJ1-1 | NA | TRBV12-5 | TRBD1
TGTGCCAGCAGCCAAGCCAAGACCGGGACAGGCAACTATGGCTACACCTTC | CASSQAKTGTGNYGYTF | TRBJ1-2 | NA | TRBV4-2 | TRBD1
TGCGCCAGCAGCCATTACCGGGACAGGGGTAACACTGAAGCTTTCTTT | CASSHYRDRGNTEAFF | TRBJ1-1 | NA | TRBV4-1 | TRBD1
TGTGCCAGCTCACCACCCAGCGGGGGGGCCCGGAGCACAGATACGCAGTATTTT | CASSPPSGGARSTDTQYF | TRBJ2-3 | NA | TRBV18 | TRBD2
TGCGCCAGCAGCCAAGATGCCCGGGATAAGCTAGCTTTCTTT | CASSQDARDKLAFF | TRBJ1-1 | NA | TRBV4-3 | NA
TGTGCCAGCAGCGAGGCTAGAGCCTACAATGAGCAGTTCTTC | CASSEARAYNEQFF | TRBJ2-1 | NA | TRBV7-9 | NA
TGCGCCAGCAGCCAGGACAGACCAGCTAACTATGGCTACACCTTC | CASSQDRPANYGYTF | TRBJ1-2 | once | TRBV4-3 | NA
TGTGCCAGCAGTGACAGGGGATATGGCTACACCTTC | CASSDRGYGYTF | TRBJ1-2 | NA | TRBV6-1 | NA
TGTGCCAGCAGCTTAGAGTCCGTGAACACTGAAGCTTTCTTT | CASSLESVNTEAFF | TRBJ1-1 | NA | TRBV11-3 | NA
TGCGCCAGCAGCCAAGGCACAGTTGCAACTAATGAAAAACTGTTTTTT | CASSQGTVATNEKLFF | TRBJ1-4 | NA | TRBV4-1 | NA
TGTGCCAGCAGCTTACAACAGGGGGTCGGAGATACGCAGTATTTT | CASSLQQGVGDTQYF | TRBJ2-3 | few | TRBV7-3 | TRBD1
TGTGCCTGGAGCCCTAACAGGAATTCACCCCTCCACTTT | CAWSPNRNSPLHF | TRBJ1-6 | once | TRBV30 | NA
TGTGCCAGTATCCCCGGCAGGGTGGGCAATCAGCCCCAGCATTTT | CASIPGRVGNQPQHF | TRBJ1-5 | NA | TRBV19 | NA
TGTGCCAGCAGCTCTGGGACAGGGGCCCCCTACGAGCAGTACTTC | CASSSGTGAPYEQYF | TRBJ2-7 | NA | TRBV5-6 | TRBD1
TGCGCCAGCAGCGCCCGTCTTGCGGGACAGGGCGGCACTGAAGCTTTCTTT | CASSARLAGQGGTEAFF | TRBJ1-1 | NA | TRBV5-1 | TRBD1
TGCGCCAGCAGCCAAAACAGAATCCCTCAGGTGGGCTACGAGCAGTACTTC | CASSQNRIPQVGYEQYF | TRBJ2-7 | NA | TRBV4-3 | NA
TGCAGCGTTGAAGGGGGAGACAAGACGACCGGGGAGCTGTTTTTT | CSVEGGDKTTGELFF | TRBJ2-2 | NA | TRBV29-1 | NA